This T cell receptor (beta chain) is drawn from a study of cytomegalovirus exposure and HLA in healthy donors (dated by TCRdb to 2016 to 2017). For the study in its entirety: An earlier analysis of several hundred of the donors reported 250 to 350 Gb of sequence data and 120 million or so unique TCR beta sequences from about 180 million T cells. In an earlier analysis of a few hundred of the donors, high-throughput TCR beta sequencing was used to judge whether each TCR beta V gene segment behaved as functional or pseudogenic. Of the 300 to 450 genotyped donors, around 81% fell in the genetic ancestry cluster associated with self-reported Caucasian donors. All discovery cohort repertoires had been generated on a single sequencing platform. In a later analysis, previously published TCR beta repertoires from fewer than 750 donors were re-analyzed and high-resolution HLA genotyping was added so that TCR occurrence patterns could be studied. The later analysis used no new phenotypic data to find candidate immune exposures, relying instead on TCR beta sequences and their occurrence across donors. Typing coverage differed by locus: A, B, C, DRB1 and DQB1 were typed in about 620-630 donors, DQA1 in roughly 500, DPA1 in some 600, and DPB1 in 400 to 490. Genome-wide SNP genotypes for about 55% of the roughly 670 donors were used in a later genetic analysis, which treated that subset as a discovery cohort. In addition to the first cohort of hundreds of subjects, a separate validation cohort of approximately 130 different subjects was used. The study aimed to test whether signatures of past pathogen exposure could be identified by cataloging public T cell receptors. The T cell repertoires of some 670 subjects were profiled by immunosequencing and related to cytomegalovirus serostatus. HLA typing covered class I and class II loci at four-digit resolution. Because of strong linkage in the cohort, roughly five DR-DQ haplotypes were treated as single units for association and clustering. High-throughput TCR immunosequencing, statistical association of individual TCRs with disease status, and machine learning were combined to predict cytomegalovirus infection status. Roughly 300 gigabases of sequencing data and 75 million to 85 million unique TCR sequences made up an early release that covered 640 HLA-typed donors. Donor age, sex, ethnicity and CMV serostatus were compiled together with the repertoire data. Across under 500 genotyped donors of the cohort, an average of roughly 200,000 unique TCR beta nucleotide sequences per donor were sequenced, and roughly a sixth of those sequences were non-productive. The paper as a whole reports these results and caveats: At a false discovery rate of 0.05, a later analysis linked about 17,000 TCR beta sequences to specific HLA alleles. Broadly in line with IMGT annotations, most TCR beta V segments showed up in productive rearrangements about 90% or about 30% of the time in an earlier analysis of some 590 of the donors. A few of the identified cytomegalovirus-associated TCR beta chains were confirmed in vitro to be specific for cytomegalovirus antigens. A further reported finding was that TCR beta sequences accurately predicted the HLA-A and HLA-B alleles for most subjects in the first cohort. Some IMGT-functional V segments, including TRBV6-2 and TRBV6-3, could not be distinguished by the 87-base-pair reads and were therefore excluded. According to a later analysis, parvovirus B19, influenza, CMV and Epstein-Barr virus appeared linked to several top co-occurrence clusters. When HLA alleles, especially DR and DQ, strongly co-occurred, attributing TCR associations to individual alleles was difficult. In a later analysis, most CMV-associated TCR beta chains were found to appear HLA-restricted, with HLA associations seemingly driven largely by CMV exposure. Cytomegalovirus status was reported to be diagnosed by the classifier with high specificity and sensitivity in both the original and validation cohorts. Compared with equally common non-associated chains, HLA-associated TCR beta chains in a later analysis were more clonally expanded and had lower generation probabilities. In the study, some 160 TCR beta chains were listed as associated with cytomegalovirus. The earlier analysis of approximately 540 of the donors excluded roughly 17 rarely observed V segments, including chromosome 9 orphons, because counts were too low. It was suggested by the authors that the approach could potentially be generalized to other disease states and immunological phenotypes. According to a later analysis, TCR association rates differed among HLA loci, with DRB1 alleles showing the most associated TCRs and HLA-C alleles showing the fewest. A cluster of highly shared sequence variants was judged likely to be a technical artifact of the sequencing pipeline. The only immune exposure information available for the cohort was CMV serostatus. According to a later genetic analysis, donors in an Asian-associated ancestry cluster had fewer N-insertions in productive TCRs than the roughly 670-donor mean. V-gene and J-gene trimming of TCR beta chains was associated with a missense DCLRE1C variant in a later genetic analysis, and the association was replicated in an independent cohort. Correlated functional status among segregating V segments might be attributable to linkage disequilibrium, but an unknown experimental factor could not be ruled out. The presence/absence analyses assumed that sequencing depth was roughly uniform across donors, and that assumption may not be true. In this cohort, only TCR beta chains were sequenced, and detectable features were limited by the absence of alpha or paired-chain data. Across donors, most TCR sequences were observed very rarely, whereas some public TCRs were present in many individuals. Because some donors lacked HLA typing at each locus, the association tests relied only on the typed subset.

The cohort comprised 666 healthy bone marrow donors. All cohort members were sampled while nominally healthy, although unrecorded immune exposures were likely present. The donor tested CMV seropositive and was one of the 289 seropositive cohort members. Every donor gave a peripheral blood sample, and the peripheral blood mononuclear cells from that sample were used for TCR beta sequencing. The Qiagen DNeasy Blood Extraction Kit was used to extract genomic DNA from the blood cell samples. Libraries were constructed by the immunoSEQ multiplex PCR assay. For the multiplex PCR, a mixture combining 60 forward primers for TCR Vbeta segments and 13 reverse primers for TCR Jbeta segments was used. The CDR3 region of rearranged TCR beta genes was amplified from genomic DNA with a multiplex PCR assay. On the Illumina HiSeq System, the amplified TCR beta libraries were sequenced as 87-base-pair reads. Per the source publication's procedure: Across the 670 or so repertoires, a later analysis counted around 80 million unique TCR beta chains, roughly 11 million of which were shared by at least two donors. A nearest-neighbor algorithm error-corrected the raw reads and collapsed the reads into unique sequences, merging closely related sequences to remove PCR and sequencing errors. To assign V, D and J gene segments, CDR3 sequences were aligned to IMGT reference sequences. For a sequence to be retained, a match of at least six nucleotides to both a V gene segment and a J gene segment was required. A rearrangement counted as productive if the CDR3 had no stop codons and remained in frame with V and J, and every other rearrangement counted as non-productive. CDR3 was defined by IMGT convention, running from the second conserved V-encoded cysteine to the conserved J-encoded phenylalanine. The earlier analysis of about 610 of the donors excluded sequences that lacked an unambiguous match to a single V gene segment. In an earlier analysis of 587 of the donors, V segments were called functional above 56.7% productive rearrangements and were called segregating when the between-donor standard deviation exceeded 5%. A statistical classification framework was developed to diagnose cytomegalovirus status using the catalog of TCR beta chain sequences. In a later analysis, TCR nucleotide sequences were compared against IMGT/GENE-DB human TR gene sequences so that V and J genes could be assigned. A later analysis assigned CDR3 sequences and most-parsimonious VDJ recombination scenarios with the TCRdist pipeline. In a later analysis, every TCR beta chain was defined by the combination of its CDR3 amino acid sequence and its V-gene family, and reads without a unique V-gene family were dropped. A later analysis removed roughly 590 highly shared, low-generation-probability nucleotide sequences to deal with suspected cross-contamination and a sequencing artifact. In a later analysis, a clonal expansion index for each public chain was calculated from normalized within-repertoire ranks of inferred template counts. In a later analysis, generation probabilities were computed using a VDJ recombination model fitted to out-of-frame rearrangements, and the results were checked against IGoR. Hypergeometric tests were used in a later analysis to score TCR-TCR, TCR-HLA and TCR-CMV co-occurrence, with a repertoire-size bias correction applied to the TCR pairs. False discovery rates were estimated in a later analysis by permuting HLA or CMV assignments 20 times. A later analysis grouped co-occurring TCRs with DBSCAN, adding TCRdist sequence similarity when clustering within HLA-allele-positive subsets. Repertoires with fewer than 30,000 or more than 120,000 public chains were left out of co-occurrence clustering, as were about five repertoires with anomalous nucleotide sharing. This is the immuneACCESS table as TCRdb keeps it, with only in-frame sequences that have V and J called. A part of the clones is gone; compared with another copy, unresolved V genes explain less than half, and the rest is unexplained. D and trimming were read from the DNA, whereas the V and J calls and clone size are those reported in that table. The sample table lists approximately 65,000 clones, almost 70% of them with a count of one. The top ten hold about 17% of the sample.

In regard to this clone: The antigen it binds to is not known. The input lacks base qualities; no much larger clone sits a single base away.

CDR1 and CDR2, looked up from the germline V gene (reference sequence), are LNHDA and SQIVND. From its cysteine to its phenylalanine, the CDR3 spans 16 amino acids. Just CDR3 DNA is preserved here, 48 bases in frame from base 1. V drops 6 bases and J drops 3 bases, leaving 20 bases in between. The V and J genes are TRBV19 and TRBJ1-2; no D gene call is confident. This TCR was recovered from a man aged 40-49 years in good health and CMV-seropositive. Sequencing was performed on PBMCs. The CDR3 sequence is CASRPWLLELDYGYTF. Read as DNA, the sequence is TGTGCCAGTAGACCTTGGCTACTGGAGTTGGACTATGGCTACACCTTC.